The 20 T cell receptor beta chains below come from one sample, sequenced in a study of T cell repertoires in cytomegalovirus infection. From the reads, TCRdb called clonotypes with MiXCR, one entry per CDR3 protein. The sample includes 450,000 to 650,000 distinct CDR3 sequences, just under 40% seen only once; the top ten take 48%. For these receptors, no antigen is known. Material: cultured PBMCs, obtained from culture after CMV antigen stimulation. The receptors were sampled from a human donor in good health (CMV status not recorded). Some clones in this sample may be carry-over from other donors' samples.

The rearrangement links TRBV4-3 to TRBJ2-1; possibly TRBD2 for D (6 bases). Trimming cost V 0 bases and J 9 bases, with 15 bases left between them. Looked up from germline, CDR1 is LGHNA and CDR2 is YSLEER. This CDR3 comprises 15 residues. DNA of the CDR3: TGCGCCAGCAGCCAAGATCCCCGGGAGTGGAGTGAGCAGTTCTTC. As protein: CASSQDPREWSEQFF.

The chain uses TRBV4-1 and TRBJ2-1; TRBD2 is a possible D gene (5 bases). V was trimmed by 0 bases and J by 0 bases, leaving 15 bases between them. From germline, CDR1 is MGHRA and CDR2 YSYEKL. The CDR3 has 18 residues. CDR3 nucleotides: TGCGCCAGCAGCCAAGATAGAGAGCGGTTGAGCTCCTACAATGAGCAGTTCTTC. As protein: CASSQDRERLSSYNEQFF.

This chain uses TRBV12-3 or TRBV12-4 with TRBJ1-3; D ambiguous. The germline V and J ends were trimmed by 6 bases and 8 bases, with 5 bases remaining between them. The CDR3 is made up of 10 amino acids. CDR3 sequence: CASSYDTIYF. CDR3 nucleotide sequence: TGTGCCAGCAGCTACGACACCATATATTTT.

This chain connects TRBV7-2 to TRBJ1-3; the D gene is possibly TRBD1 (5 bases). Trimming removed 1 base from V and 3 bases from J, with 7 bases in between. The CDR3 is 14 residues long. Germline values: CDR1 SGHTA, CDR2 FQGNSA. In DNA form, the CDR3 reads TGTGCCAGCAGCTTAGGACAGATTGGAAACACCATATATTTT. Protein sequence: CASSLGQIGNTIYF.

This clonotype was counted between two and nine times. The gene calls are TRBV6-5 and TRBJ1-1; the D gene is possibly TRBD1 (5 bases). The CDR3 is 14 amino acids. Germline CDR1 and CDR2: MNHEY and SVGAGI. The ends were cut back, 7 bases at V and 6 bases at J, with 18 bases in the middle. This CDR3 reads CASIPGGRFAEAFF. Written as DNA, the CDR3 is TGTGCCAGCATCCCGGGGGGGAGGTTTGCTGAAGCTTTCTTT.

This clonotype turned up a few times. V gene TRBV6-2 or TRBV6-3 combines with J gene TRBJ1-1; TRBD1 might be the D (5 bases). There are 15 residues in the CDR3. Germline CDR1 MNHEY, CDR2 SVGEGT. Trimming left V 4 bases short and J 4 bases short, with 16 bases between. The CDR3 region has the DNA TGTGCCAGCAGTTCATGGAGCGGGGGGATCACTGAAGCTTTCTTT. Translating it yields CASSSWSGGITEAFF.

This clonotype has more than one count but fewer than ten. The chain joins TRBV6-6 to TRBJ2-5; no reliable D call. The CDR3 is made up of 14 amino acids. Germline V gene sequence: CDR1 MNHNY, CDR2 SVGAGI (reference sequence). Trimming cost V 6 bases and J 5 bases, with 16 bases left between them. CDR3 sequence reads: CASSPLGGYETQYF. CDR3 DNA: TGTGCCAGCAGCCCCCTGGGCGGTTACGAGACCCAGTACTTC.

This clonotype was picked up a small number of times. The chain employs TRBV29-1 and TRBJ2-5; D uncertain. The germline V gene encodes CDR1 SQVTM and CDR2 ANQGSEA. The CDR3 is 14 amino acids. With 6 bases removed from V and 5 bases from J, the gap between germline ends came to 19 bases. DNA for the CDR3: TGCAGCGTGACTCAATCGGGCGTCAGGGAGACCCAGTACTTC. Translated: CSVTQSGVRETQYF. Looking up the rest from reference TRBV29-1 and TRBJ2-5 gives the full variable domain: SAVISQKPSRDICQRGTSLTIQCQVDSQVTMMFWYRQQPGQSLTLIATANQGSEATYESGFVIDKFPISRPNLTFSTLTVSNMSPEDSSIYLCSVTQSGVRETQYFGPGTRLLVL.

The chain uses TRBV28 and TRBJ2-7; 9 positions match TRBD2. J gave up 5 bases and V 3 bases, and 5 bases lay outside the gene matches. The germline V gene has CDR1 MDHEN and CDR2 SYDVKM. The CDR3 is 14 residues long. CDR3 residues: CASSLAGGLDEQYF. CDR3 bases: TGTGCCAGCAGTTTGGCGGGAGGGCTGGACGAGCAGTACTTC.

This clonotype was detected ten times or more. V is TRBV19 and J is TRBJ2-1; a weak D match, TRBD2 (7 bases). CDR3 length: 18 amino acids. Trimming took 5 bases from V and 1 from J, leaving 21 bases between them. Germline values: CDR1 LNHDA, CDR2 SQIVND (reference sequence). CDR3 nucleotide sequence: TGTGCCAGTAGTTCGAGGACTAGGGGGTCGGGATCCTACAATGAGCAGTTCTTC. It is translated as CASSSRTRGSGSYNEQFF.

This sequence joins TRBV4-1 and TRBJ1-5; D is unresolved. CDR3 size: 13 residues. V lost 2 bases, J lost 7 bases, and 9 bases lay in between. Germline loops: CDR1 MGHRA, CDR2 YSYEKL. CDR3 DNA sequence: TGCGCCAGCAGCCAATTCGACGGGCAGCCCCAGCATTTT. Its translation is CASSQFDGQPQHF.

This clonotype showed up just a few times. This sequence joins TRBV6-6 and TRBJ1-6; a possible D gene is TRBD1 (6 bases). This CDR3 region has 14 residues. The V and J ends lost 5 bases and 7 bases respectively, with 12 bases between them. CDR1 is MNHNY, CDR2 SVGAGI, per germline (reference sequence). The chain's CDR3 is CASSRDRKNSPLHF. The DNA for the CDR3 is TGTGCCAGCAGTCGTGACAGGAAGAATTCACCCCTCCACTTT.

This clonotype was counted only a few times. CDR3 sequence (DNA): TGTGCCATCAGTGAGTCGACCAGGAGCCAGCCCCAGCATTTT. It specifies CAISESTRSQPQHF. The chain has TRBV10-3 and TRBJ1-5; D not resolved. V gave up 0 bases and J gave up 7 bases, with 10 bases separating them. Germline loops: CDR1 ENHRY, CDR2 SYGVKD. This CDR3 is 14 amino acids long.

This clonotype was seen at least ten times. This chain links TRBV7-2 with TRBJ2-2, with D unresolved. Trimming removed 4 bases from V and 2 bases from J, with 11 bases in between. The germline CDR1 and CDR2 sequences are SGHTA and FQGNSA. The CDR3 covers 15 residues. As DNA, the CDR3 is TGTGCCAGCAGCTCTATTGGCTTAAACACCGGGGAGCTGTTTTTT. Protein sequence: CASSSIGLNTGELFF.

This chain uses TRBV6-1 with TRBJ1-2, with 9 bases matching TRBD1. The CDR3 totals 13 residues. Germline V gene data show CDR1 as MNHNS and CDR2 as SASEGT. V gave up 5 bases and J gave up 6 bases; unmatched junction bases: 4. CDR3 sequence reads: CASSSGDRDGYTF. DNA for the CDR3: TGTGCCAGCAGTTCTGGGGACAGGGATGGCTACACCTTC.

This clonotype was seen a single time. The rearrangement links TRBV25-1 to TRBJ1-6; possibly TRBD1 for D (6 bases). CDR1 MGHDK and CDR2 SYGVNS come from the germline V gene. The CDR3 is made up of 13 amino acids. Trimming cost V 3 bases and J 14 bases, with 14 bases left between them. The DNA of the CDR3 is TGTGCCAGCAGTGAGGAAGGGGGGGGATCCCTCCACTTT. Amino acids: CASSEEGGGSLHF.

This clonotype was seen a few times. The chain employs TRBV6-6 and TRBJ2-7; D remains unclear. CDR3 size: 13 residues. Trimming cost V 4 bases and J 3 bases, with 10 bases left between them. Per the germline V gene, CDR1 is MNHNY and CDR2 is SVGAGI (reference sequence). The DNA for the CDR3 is TGTGCCAGCAGTTCGACCATCTACTACGAGCAGTACTTC. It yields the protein CASSSTIYYEQYF.

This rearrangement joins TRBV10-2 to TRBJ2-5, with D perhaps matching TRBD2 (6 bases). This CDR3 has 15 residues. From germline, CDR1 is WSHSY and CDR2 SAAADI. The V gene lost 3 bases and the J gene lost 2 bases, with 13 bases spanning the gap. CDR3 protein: CASSEKAAGQETQYF. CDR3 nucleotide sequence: TGCGCCAGCAGTGAAAAAGCGGCGGGGCAAGAGACCCAGTACTTC.

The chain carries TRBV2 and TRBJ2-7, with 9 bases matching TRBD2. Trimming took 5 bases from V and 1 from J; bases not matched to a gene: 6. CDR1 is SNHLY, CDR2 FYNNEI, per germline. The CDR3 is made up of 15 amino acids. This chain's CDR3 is CASSRGTSKSYEQYF. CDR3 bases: TGTGCCAGCAGTCGCGGGACTAGCAAATCCTACGAGCAGTACTTC.

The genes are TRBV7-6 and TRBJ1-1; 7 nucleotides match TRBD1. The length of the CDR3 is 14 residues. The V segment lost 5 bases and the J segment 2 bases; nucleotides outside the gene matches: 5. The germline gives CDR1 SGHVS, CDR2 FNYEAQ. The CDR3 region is CASSARGVNTEAFF. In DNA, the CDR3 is TGTGCCAGCAGCGCCAGGGGGGTAAACACTGAAGCTTTCTTT.